This T cell receptor beta chain was profiled in a study of T-cell reconstitution after alpha-beta-depleted transplantation in children. General observations from the study: Day-60 TCRbeta diversity that was high in some patients was derived from surviving recipient T cells and thymic progenitors. Newly produced T cells mostly accounted for T-cell counts and diversity one year post-transplant.

The count of this clonotype is one. Its matching antigen is unknown. Unique molecular identifiers were incorporated when the TCRbeta library was constructed. In TCRdb, the PCR reads were re-called with MiXCR into one record per CDR3 protein. This sample carries roughly 100,000 distinct CDR3 sequences, about 5.6% of them seen once, and the ten largest clones take around 5.6%. The source is a female patient aged 2-9 years who had a stem cell transplant for Fanconi anemia, so the T cells may come from the graft donor. The source was PBMCs, mostly from graft donor cells, collected 60 days after TCRalphabeta/CD19-depleted stem cell transplant.

CDR3 DNA: TGTGCCAGCTCCCCAATCGGGCCTAGCATGAACACTGAAGCTTTCTTT. Translated, it gives CASSPIGPSMNTEAFF. V and J are TRBV18 and TRBJ1-1, with D unclear. Germline V gene sequence: CDR1 KGHSH, CDR2 LQKENI. This CDR3 comprises 16 residues. With 6 bases removed from V and 0 bases from J, the gap between germline ends came to 17 bases.